These 10 T cell receptor beta chains were sequenced from one sample in a study of T cell responses to AZD1222 COVID-19 vaccine. Some clones are missing from TCRdb's copy, which holds only in-frame ones; the method was immunoSEQ multiplex PCR. This sample has around 140,000 clones, with under 95% found just once. Sequenced here: peripheral blood, sampled on day 0 of AZD1222 vaccination. These receptors were collected from an adult in good health.

The V call is TRBV7-8, the J call TRBJ1-6; tentatively, D is TRBD1 (6 bases). The length of the CDR3 is 14 residues. Germline V gives CDR1 SGHVS, CDR2 FQNEAQ. Trimming left V 5 bases short and J 7 bases short, with 12 bases between. The CDR3 region is CASSARDMNSPLHF. CDR3 sequence (DNA): TGTGCCAGCAGCGCCCGGGACATGAATTCACCCCTCCACTTT.

V gene TRBV14 combines with J gene TRBJ2-7; TRBD1 might be the D (5 bases). This CDR3 region has 13 residues. Germline V gene sequence: CDR1 SGHDN, CDR2 FVKESK. With 0 bases removed from V and 4 bases from J, the gap between germline ends came to 7 bases. Written as DNA, the CDR3 is TGTGCCAGCAGCCAAGATTCAGGGTACGAGCAGTACTTC. This translates into CASSQDSGYEQYF.

The chain is built from TRBV7-9 and TRBJ1-2; no clear D gene. Trimming removed 2 bases at V and 3 bases at J, with 13 bases between. The germline gives CDR1 SEHNR, CDR2 FQNEAQ (reference sequence). This CDR3 contains 15 residues. CDR3 region: CASSLTAGGYYGYTF. The CDR3 bases are TGTGCCAGCAGCTTAACCGCGGGAGGATACTATGGCTACACCTTC.

The chain recombines TRBV24-1 with TRBJ2-3; a weak D match, TRBD2 (7 bases). CDR3 length: 17 residues. Germline CDR1 is KGHDR and CDR2 is SFDVKD. V was trimmed by 4 bases and J by 4 bases, leaving 20 bases between them. Here the CDR3 DNA reads TGTGCCACCAGTGACCCCGGAGGAGGGGGGGCGGCAGATACGCAGTATTTT. Translated: CATSDPGGGGAADTQYF.

This chain uses TRBV12-3 or TRBV12-4 with TRBJ2-1; perhaps TRBD2 as D (5 bases). Trimming shortened V by 5 bases and J by 3 bases, and 8 bases separated the two germline ends. This CDR3 is built from 13 residues. The CDR3 DNA reads as TGTGCCAGCAGTACCGGACTCTACAATGAGCAGTTCTTC. It encodes CASSTGLYNEQFF.

This chain links TRBV6-5 with TRBJ1-1, with D tentatively TRBD1 (6 bases). V was shortened by 1 base and J by 6 bases, with 9 bases between the two germline ends. The CDR3 runs 13 residues. Germline CDR1 is MNHEY and CDR2 is SVGAGI. CDR3 in DNA: TGTGCCAGCAGTTACTTAGGGGGAGCTGAAGCTTTCTTT. Amino acid sequence: CASSYLGGAEAFF.

This CDR3 reads CASSEGAYGYTF. CDR3 DNA: TGTGCCAGCAGTGAAGGGGCCTATGGCTACACCTTC. The chain joins TRBV2 to TRBJ1-2; no clear D. V was pared by 1 base and J by 4 bases, with 4 bases between. This CDR3 contains 12 residues. Germline V gene data show CDR1 as SNHLY and CDR2 as FYNNEI.

The rearrangement joins TRBV5-1 to TRBJ1-1; 7 bases are shared with TRBD1. V shed 7 bases, J shed 0 bases, and the junction held 9 bases outside the gene matches. CDR3 length: 15 residues. Germline assignment: CDR1 SGHRS and CDR2 YFSETQ. CDR3 sequence: CASFRDSTLNTEAFF. As DNA, the CDR3 is TGCGCCAGCTTCCGGGACAGCACCTTGAACACTGAAGCTTTCTTT.

As for this clone: Germline is not matched at one junction end, which may reflect a read error. V usage is TRBV7-7 and J usage is TRBJ2-3, with 7 bases that match TRBD2. CDR3 length equals 16 residues. Germline values: CDR1 SSHAT, CDR2 FNYEAQ (reference sequence). CDR3: CASSLAPAGVTDTQYF. The CDR3 region has the DNA TGTGCTAGCAGCTTAGCGCCGGCGGGGGTCACAGATACGCAGTATTTT.

The gene calls are TRBV11-3 and TRBJ2-3; the D gene is possibly TRBD1 (6 bases). CDR3 length: 16 residues. The V and J ends lost 5 bases and 6 bases respectively, with 21 bases between them. Germline V lookup: CDR1 SGHNT, CDR2 YENEEA. CDR3: CASSPIMTGPSDTQYF. The CDR3 DNA follows: TGTGCCAGCAGCCCAATCATGACAGGTCCATCGGATACGCAGTATTTT.